This TCR beta chain came from a study of glioma-infiltrating T cells. Study-wide results and caveats: Non-neoplastic patients had below-expected tissue-blood divergence, while all gliomas exceeded expectation. CDR3 overlap between tissue and blood was very small.

This clonotype was seen repeatedly, ten times or more. The antigen is unknown. Germline lookup yields CDR1 SGHAT and CDR2 FQNNGV. Between the trimmed V and J ends, which lost 5 bases and 10 bases, there was a span of 17 bases. The CDR3 is made up of 13 amino acids. TCR alpha and beta CDR3 regions were amplified from RNA using iRepertoire nested multiplex PCR. Tissue mRNA or PBMC total RNA, about 90-450 ng, went into one-step reverse transcription and amplification. TCRdb reprocessed the multiplex PCR reads via MiXCR and lists one record per CDR3 protein. This table has about 89,000 distinct CDR3 sequences, under 30% appearing once.

The chain combines TRBV11-2 with TRBJ1-1; maybe TRBD1 (5 bases). The receptor comes from a human donor with low-grade glioma or glioblastoma, undergoing nonglioma brain surgery, or in good health (not recorded which). Sample: glioma tissue, nonneoplastic brain tissue, or PBMCs (not recorded which). The CDR3 sequence: CASSPQVQMGAFF. In DNA form, the CDR3 reads TGTGCCAGCAGCCCACAGGTACAAATGGGAGCTTTCTTT. The full variable domain, rest sourced from reference TRBV11-2 and TRBJ1-1, is EAGVAQSPRYKIIEKRQSVAFWCNPISGHATLYWYQQILGQGPKLLIQFQNNGVVDDSQLPKDRFSAERLKGVDSTLKIQPAKLEDSAVYLCASSPQVQMGAFFGQGTRLTVV.